Described below is a single T cell receptor (beta chain) sequence and its context. Its antigen is still unknown. Base quality data are lacking; no much larger clone is found one base away. The data were taken from a study of T cells after yellow fever vaccination (dated by TCRdb to between 2019 and 2020). A note on the overall study: The SMART-Seq v4 Ultra Low Input RNA kit was used to prepare libraries from fractions with low cell numbers. To track T-cell clones before and after primary and booster YFV17D yellow fever vaccination, bulk TCR alpha and beta repertoires were sequenced longitudinally. Two healthy male donors, one aged 18 to 29 and one aged 30 to 40 years, made up the cohort. Blood was collected at multiple timepoints before and after primary and secondary immunization, and bulk PBMC replicates and cell subsets were isolated. Results the study describes overall, beyond this receptor: The study included only a couple of donors, which limits how far the findings can be generalized. FACS-sorted repertoires could contain abundant contaminating clonotypes from the bulk population, so computational filtering was required. After the booster, most clones that had expanded after primary vaccination were detected again (around 96% of CD4 and around 88% of CD8), suggesting broad maintenance of memory. The secondary T-cell response was found to be weaker but faster than the primary response, with a peak reached on day 5 rather than on day 15. A small fraction of clonotypes appeared in both the CD4 and CD8 compartments, likely as a result of convergent recombination.

The meaning of the sample's treatment or condition label: live attenuated yellow fever vaccine strain. At each blood-draw timepoint, two biological replicates of bulk PBMCs were collected. A standard Ficoll-Paque protocol was used to isolate PBMCs from peripheral blood. TriZol was used to extract RNA from bulk PBMCs, CD4 and CD8 fractions, and dextramer-positive and dextramer-negative fractions. TCR cDNA was made using 5'RACE template switching, a step that added a universal primer site and unique molecular identifiers. Priming of cDNA synthesis was performed from both the TCR alpha and TCR beta constant segments. Libraries were amplified in two PCR steps, with sample barcodes and sequencing adapters added in the second step. Sequencing of libraries was performed on Illumina HiSeq 2500 (2x100 bp) or NovaSeq (2x150 bp). In the paper's pipeline: Demultiplexing of reads and collapsing into UMI consensus sequences were performed with MIGEC, and V(D)J alignment was carried out with MiXCR. Vaccine-responding clonotypes were identified with edgeR using replicate PBMC samples, with FDR below 0.01 and a log2 fold change above 5 up to day 15 being required. Each bulk clonotype was labeled CD4 or CD8 based on which sequenced repertoire, CD4 or CD8, contained the clonotype at higher abundance. TCRdb trimmed public reads at Q25 via fastp, called clones via MiXCR and kept in-frame beta chains. Identical CDR3 proteins give one entry, which carries the most common genes and DNA. The V and J calls and clone size come from TCRdb's table, not from the authors' own analysis. The sample data list 450,000 to 550,000 distinct CDR3 sequences, and roughly 21% of these were observed just once. The top ten hold 14% of the sample.

The germline V gene yields SNHLY for CDR1 and FYNNEI for CDR2. Ends trimmed: V by 6 bases, J by 6 bases; bases unmatched to a gene: 8. The CDR3 numbers 15 residues from cysteine through phenylalanine. CDR3 DNA only is kept here, 45 bases in frame from base 1. The chain joins TRBV2 to TRBJ2-1, and TRBD2 matches 10 of the central bases. This TCR was recovered from a man aged 25 to 40 who received the YFV17D yellow fever vaccine. Sequencing used PBMCs, obtained 15 days after the yellow fever booster vaccination. This receptor has the CDR3 CASRPLAGAGNEQFF. The base sequence is TGTGCCAGCAGGCCTCTAGCGGGAGCCGGCAATGAGCAGTTCTTC.